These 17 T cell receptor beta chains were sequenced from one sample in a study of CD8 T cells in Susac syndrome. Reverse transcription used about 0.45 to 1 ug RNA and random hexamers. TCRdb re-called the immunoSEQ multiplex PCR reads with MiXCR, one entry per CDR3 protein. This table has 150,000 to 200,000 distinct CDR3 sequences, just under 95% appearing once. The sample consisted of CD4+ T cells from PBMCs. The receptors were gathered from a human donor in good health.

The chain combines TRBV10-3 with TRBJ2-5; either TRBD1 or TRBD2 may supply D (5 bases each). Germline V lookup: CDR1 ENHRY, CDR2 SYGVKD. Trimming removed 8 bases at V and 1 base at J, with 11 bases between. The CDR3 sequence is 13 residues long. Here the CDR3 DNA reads TGTGCCATCGGACGGGACGGCCAAGAGACCCAGTACTTC. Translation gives CAIGRDGQETQYF.

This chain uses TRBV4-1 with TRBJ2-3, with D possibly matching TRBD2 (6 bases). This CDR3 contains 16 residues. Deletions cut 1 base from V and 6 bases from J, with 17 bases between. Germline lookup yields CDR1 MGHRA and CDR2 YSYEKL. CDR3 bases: TGCGCCAGCAGCCAAGCCCCGCTAGGCGGAGGGGATACGCAGTATTTT. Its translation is CASSQAPLGGGDTQYF.

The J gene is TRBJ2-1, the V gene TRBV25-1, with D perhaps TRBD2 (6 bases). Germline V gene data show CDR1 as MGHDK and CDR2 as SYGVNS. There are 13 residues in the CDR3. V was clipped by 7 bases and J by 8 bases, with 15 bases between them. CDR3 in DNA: TGTGCCAGCACAGACCCTTGGGGGGATGAGCAGTTCTTC. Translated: CASTDPWGDEQFF.

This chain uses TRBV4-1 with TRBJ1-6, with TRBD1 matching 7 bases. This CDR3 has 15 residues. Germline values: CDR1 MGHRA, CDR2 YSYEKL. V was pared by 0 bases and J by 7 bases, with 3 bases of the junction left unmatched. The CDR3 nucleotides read TGCGCCAGCAGCCAAGATGGACAGGCAAATTCACCCCTCCACTTT. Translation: CASSQDGQANSPLHF.

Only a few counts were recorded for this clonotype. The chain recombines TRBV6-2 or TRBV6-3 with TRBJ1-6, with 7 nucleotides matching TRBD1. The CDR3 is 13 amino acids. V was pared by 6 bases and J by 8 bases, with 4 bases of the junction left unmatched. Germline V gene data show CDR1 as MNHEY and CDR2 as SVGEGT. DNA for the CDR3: TGTGCCAGCAGCCCAGGGGGTGATTCACCCCTCCACTTT. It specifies CASSPGGDSPLHF.

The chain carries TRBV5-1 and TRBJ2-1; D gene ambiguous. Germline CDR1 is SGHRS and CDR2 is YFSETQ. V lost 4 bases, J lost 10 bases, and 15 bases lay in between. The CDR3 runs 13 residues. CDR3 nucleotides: TGCGCCAGCAGCACTGTACCTTCGGACGAGCAGTTCTTC. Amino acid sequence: CASSTVPSDEQFF.

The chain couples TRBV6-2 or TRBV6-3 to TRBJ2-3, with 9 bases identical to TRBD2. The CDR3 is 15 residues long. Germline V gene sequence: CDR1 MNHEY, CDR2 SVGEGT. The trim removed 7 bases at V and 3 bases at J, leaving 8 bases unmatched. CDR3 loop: CASNGGGAATDTQYF. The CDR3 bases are TGTGCCAGCAATGGCGGGGGGGCCGCGACAGATACGCAGTATTTT.

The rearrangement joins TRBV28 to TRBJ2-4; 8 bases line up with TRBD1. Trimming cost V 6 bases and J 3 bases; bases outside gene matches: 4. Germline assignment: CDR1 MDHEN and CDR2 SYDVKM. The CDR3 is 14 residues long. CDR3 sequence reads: CASRSGQGKNIQYF. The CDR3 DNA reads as TGTGCCAGCAGATCCGGACAGGGCAAAAACATTCAGTACTTC.

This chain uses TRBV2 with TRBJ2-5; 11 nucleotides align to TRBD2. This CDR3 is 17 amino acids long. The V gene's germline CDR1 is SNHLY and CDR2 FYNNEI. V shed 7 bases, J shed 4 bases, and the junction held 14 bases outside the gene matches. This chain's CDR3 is CASTLAGGRGGSETQYF. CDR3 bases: TGTGCCAGCACGCTAGCGGGGGGACGGGGGGGGTCAGAGACCCAGTACTTC.

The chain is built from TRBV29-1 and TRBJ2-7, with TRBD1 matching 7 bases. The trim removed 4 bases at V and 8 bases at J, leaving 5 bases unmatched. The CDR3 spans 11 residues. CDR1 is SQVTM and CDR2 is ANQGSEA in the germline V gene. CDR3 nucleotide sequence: TGCAGCGTTGGGGACAGCCAGCAGCAGTACTTC. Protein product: CSVGDSQQQYF.

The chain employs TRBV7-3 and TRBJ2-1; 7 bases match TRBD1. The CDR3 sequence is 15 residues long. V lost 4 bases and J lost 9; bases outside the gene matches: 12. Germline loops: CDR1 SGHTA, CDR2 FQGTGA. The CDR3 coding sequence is TGTGCCAGCAGCTCATACAGGGGTGGTTTGAGTGAGCAGTTCTTC. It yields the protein CASSSYRGGLSEQFF.

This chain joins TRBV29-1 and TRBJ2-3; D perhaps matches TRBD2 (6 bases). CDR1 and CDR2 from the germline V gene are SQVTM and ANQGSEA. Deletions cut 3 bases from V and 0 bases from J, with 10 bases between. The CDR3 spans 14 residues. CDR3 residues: CSVDRGLSTDTQYF. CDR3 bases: TGCAGCGTTGATAGGGGACTCAGCACAGATACGCAGTATTTT.

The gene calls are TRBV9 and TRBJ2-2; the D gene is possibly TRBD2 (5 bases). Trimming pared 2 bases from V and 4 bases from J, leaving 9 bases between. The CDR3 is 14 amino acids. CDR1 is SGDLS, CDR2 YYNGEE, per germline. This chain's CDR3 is CASSVGVTTGELFF. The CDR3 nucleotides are TGTGCCAGCAGCGTCGGGGTTACCACCGGGGAGCTGTTTTTT.

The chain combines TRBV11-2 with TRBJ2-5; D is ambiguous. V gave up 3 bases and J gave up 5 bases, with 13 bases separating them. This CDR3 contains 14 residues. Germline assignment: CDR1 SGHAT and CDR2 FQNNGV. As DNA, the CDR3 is TGTGCCAGCAGCTTGGGCTCTCCTGGGGAGACCCAGTACTTC. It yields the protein CASSLGSPGETQYF.

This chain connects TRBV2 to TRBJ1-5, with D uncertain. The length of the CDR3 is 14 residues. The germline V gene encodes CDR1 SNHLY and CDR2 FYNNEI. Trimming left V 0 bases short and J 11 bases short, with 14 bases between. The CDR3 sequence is CASSEALIGDAQHF. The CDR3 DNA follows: TGTGCCAGCAGTGAAGCGCTTATTGGGGATGCCCAGCATTTT.

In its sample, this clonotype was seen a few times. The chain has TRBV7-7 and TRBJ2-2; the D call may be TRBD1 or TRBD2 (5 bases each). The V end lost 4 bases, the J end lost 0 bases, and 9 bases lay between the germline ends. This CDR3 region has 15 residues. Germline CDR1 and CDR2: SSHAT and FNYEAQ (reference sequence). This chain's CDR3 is CASSSGTPNTGELFF. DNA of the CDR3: TGTGCCAGCAGCTCTGGGACGCCGAACACCGGGGAGCTGTTTTTT.

The CDR3: CASSSPQGGTEAFF. CDR3 in DNA: TGTGCCAGCAGTTCCCCCCAGGGAGGCACTGAAGCTTTCTTT. V usage is TRBV6-6 and J usage is TRBJ1-1; tentative D call: TRBD1 (5 bases). Germline CDR1 is MNHNY and CDR2 is SVGAGI (reference sequence). CDR3 size: 14 residues. Trimming left V 4 bases short and J 4 bases short, with 13 bases between.